This T cell receptor (beta chain) appears in the sequencing data of a study of blood T cell repertoires in COVID-19. Background on the study: Sites in the United States, Italy and Spain provided acute and convalescent COVID-19 samples.

The V gene's germline CDR1 is ENHRY and CDR2 SYGVKD. Between the trimmed V and J ends, which lost 3 bases and 0 bases, there was a span of 12 bases. The CDR3 spans 15 residues. Measured with immunoSEQ multiplex PCR; TCRdb has only the in-frame clones, and not every one. This sample has fewer than 250,000 clones; 80% to 90% occur once, and the top ten carry under 4.5%. Sequencing used peripheral blood. The receptor comes from a man aged 50-59 years with acute or convalescent COVID-19. The chain recombines TRBV10-3 with TRBJ2-7, with D possibly being TRBD1 (6 bases). The CDR3 nucleotides are TGTGCCATCAGTGATCCAGGGGCGAGCTCCTACGAGCAGTACTTC. This encodes CAISDPGASSYEQYF.